This T cell receptor (beta chain) was recorded in a study of T cells in localized non-small cell lung cancer. Some clones are missing from TCRdb's copy, which holds only in-frame ones; the method was immunoSEQ multiplex PCR. This sample carries 61,000 or so clones, just over 85% of them seen once, and the ten largest clones take less than 6%. Germline lookup yields CDR1 SGHTA and CDR2 FQGNSA. The ends were cut back, 5 bases at V and 5 bases at J, with 10 bases in the middle. The CDR3 consists of 13 residues. The sequence was obtained from a woman aged 40-70 years with stage I lung adenocarcinoma. The rearrangement joins TRBV7-2 to TRBJ1-5; D not certain. The sequencing used peripheral blood, collected before any cancer treatment. The chain's CDR3 is CASSPDWDQPQHF. CDR3 sequence (DNA): TGTGCCAGCAGCCCAGACTGGGATCAGCCCCAGCATTTT.